This T cell receptor (beta chain) stems from a study of monozygotic twins with inflammatory bowel disease. Reprocessing the 5' RACE reads, TCRdb reports a single entry for every CDR3 protein and omits DNA. In all, the sample yields about 300,000 distinct CDR3 sequences. CDR3 length: 13 residues. Germline-derived CDR1 and CDR2 are DFQATT and SNEGSKA (reference sequence). This receptor was identified in a human donor with ulcerative colitis or Crohn's disease, or a healthy co-twin of an affected twin (not recorded which). V is TRBV20-1 and J is TRBJ2-3; TCRdb gives TRBD1 as the D gene, but with no DNA this cannot be confirmed. Sequencing was performed on blood. The CDR3 loop reads CSAREQAPGTQYF.